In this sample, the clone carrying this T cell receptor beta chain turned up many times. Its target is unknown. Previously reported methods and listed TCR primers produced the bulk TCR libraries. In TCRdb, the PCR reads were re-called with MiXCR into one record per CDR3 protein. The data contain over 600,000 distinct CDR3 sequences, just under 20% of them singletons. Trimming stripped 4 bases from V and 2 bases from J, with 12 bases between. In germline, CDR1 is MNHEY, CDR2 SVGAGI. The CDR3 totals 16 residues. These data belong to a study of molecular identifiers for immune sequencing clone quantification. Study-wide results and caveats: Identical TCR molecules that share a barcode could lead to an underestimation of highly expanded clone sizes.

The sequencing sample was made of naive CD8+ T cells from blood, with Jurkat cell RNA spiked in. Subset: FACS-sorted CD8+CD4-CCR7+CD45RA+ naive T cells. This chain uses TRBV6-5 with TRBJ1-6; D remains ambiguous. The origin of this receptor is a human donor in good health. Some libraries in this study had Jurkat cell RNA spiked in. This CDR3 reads CASSFRVGAYNSPLHF. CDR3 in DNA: TGTGCCAGCAGTTTCAGAGTCGGTGCCTATAATTCACCCCTCCACTTT.